This T cell receptor (beta chain) was profiled in a study of T cell responses to AZD1222 COVID-19 vaccine. This clone occurred once. Its specificity is unknown. This CDR3 region has 15 residues. CDR1 is KGHSH and CDR2 is LQKENI in the germline V gene. Trimming took 3 bases from V and 4 from J; bases not matched to a gene: 4. Assay used: immunoSEQ multiplex PCR; TCRdb lists only in-frame clones, some missing. The sample holds approximately 88,000 clones, just over 90% seen once. Study findings and constraints: Seropositivity was recorded at baseline in only a handful of AZD1222 recipients. Donors were mostly white British, more females; clonal diversity possibly underestimated. CD4 TCRs covered the whole spike, strongest at regions 160-218 and 743-854. Among spike-specific TCRs, nearly half reportedly target unmutated variant regions.

The sequence derives from an adult in good health. The gene calls are TRBV18 and TRBJ1-3; TRBD1 matches 9 bases. The starting material was peripheral blood, obtained on day 0 of AZD1222 vaccination. CDR3 loop: CASSPGQGRGNTIYF. The CDR3 coding sequence is TGTGCCAGCTCACCGGGACAGGGAAGAGGAAACACCATATATTTT.